One and the same sample provided the 31 T cell receptor beta chains below, sequenced in a study of CD8 T cells in Susac syndrome. RNA, at about 0.5 to 1 ug, was reverse transcribed with random hexamers. MiXCR, run by TCRdb on the immunoSEQ multiplex PCR reads, gives a single entry per CDR3 protein. The sample records 100,000 to 150,000 distinct CDR3 sequences, over 90% being singletons. The source material was CD8+ T cells from PBMCs. These receptors all stem from a human donor with multiple sclerosis.

The chain uses TRBV29-1 and TRBJ2-1; a possible D gene is TRBD1 (6 bases). Per the germline V gene, CDR1 is SQVTM and CDR2 is ANQGSEA. The CDR3 covers 15 residues. Trimming cost V 1 base and J 5 bases, with 15 bases left between them. CDR3 DNA sequence: TGCAGCGTTGAAGTCCCCCGGACAGTCGACAATGAGCAGTTCTTC. This encodes CSVEVPRTVDNEQFF.

The chain is built from TRBV12-3 or TRBV12-4 and TRBJ2-2, with no clear D. With 4 bases removed from V and 6 bases from J, the gap between germline ends came to 0 bases. The CDR3 spans 10 residues. The CDR3 DNA reads as TGTGCCAGCAGTTCCGGGGAGCTGTTTTTT. Protein sequence: CASSSGELFF.

The V and J genes are TRBV4-1 and TRBJ1-1; D ambiguous. Trimming pared 4 bases from V and 6 bases from J, leaving 18 bases between. Per germline, CDR1 MGHRA and CDR2 YSYEKL. The CDR3 has 15 amino acids. The CDR3 is CASSPGMSSGAEAFF. CDR3 sequence (DNA): TGCGCCAGCAGCCCAGGTATGAGTAGCGGAGCTGAAGCTTTCTTT.

The chain carries TRBV6-5 and TRBJ2-2; the D is unclear. This CDR3 comprises 12 residues. V shed 2 bases and J shed 7 bases, with 5 bases lying between them. Looked up from germline, CDR1 is MNHEY and CDR2 is SVGAGI. CDR3 bases: TGTGCCAGCAGTTACGGGGTCGGGGAGCTGTTTTTT. Its translation: CASSYGVGELFF.

The chain is built from TRBV13 and TRBJ2-1; 11 positions agree with TRBD2. CDR1 is PRHDT, CDR2 FYEKMQ, per germline (reference sequence). V was pared by 6 bases and J by 10 bases, with 14 bases of the junction left unmatched. There are 16 residues in the CDR3. Written as DNA, the CDR3 is TGTGCCAGCAGGGGACGGGTAGCGGGGGGGGCTGGGGAGCAGTTCTTC. It translates to CASRGRVAGGAGEQFF.

V usage is TRBV24-1 and J usage is TRBJ1-1; D gene ambiguous. Trimming removed 5 bases at V and 1 base at J, with 7 bases between. Germline V gives CDR1 KGHDR, CDR2 SFDVKD. The length of the CDR3 is 13 residues. CDR3 DNA sequence: TGTGCCACCAGTGGGACGGAGAACACTGAAGCTTTCTTT. Its translation is CATSGTENTEAFF.

The chain carries TRBV7-9 and TRBJ2-3; the match to TRBD1 covers 9 bases. Germline-derived CDR1 and CDR2 are SEHNR and FQNEAQ (reference sequence). This CDR3 comprises 16 residues. V trimming: 5 bases; J trimming: 0 bases; junction bases outside the gene matches: 6. The chain's CDR3 is CASSTRTGDSTDTQYF. In DNA form, the CDR3 reads TGTGCCAGCAGCACCCGGACAGGGGATAGCACAGATACGCAGTATTTT.

The chain recombines TRBV21-1 with TRBJ2-3; the table's D call of TRBD1 was not tested on the DNA. TRBV21-1 is noted as a pseudogene. This CDR3 is built from 16 residues. CDR3 nucleotide sequence: TGTGCCAGCAGCAAGAGGGGGCTCGGGTGGACAGATACGCAGTATTTT. Its translation is CASSKRGLGWTDTQYF.

This chain links TRBV19 with TRBJ2-3; 7 bases map to TRBD2. The CDR3 runs 15 residues. V gave up 5 bases and J gave up 4 bases; unmatched junction bases: 9. Germline V gene data show CDR1 as LNHDA and CDR2 as SQIVND (reference sequence). The CDR3 sequence is CASSAAGRGSDTQYF. The CDR3 DNA is TGTGCCAGTAGTGCAGCGGGGCGAGGCTCAGATACGCAGTATTTT.

The chain is built from TRBV6-5 and TRBJ1-2; D is ambiguous. Deletions cut 2 bases from V and 0 bases from J, with 10 bases between. Germline CDR1 reads MNHEY; CDR2 reads SVGAGI. The CDR3 length is 15 residues. The CDR3 coding sequence is TGTGCCAGCAGTTACCGTCAGAGAGCTAACTATGGCTACACCTTC. Amino acids: CASSYRQRANYGYTF.

This clonotype has a single count. The rearrangement uses TRBV20-1 and TRBJ2-1; 7 nucleotides align to TRBD2. CDR1 and CDR2 (germline): DFQATT, SNEGSKA (reference sequence). The CDR3 is made up of 16 amino acids. After removal of 5 bases from V and 2 bases from J, the junction contained 12 bases not matched to a gene. Here the CDR3 reads CSADERGGRAYNEQFF. The CDR3 DNA is TGCAGTGCTGATGAGCGGGGAGGGAGGGCCTACAATGAGCAGTTCTTC.

V usage is TRBV10-3 and J usage is TRBJ1-1; D not certain. V was trimmed by 11 bases and J by 4 bases, leaving 14 bases between them. This CDR3 region has 12 residues. Per germline, CDR1 ENHRY and CDR2 SYGVKD. The CDR3 nucleotides are TGTGCCTCCTCCCGGGGATCCACTGAAGCTTTCTTT. It encodes CASSRGSTEAFF.

The chain joins TRBV11-3 to TRBJ2-7; D is undetermined. Per germline, CDR1 SGHNT and CDR2 YENEEA. This CDR3 is built from 12 residues. V shed 11 bases and J shed 2 bases, with 13 bases lying between them. CDR3 residues: CARSRPPYEQYV. CDR3 nucleotide sequence: TGTGCCCGGTCTAGGCCCCCCTACGAGCAGTACGTC.

The J gene is TRBJ1-2, the V gene TRBV18, with TRBD1 as a possible D gene (6 bases). In germline, CDR1 is KGHSH, CDR2 LQKENI. This CDR3 spans 12 amino acids. Trimming cost V 2 bases and J 8 bases, with 9 bases left between them. The CDR3 reads CASSPDRSGYTF. The DNA for the CDR3 is TGTGCCAGCTCACCAGACAGGTCGGGCTACACCTTC.

This chain connects TRBV3-1 to TRBJ2-1; maybe TRBD2 (5 bases). V lost 4 bases and J lost 5, with 12 bases in between. Looked up from germline, CDR1 is LGHDT and CDR2 is YNNKEL (reference sequence). The CDR3 has 14 amino acids. This CDR3 is CASSPRSGDNEQFF. The DNA for the CDR3 is TGTGCCAGCAGCCCTAGAAGCGGAGACAATGAGCAGTTCTTC.

This chain links TRBV9 with TRBJ2-6; TRBD1 is a possible D gene (6 bases). This CDR3 region has 16 residues. Looked up from germline, CDR1 is SGDLS and CDR2 is YYNGEE. V was trimmed by 4 bases and J by 0 bases, leaving 11 bases between them. The CDR3 sequence: CASSPRQVSGANVLTF. CDR3 in DNA: TGTGCCAGCAGCCCCCGACAGGTCTCTGGGGCCAACGTCCTGACTTTC.

The J gene is TRBJ2-7, the V gene TRBV10-2; D not certain. From germline, CDR1 is WSHSY and CDR2 SAAADI. The CDR3 is 13 amino acids. The V gene lost 8 bases and the J gene lost 2 bases, with 13 bases spanning the gap. In DNA, the CDR3 is TGCGCCAGCCTCCAGTCTAACACCTACGAGCAGTACTTC. Residues: CASLQSNTYEQYF.

This clonotype was seen a handful of times. V gene TRBV12-3 or TRBV12-4 combines with J gene TRBJ2-7; no clear D gene. Trimming shortened V by 1 base and J by 4 bases, and 5 bases separated the two germline ends. The CDR3 extends over 12 amino acids. Here the CDR3 DNA reads TGTGCCAGCAGTTTAGGTGATTACGAGCAGTACTTC. Amino acids: CASSLGDYEQYF.

The CDR3 region is CASSQTGPNDEQYF. DNA for the CDR3: TGCGCCAGCAGCCAAACAGGGCCTAATGACGAGCAGTACTTC. The chain carries TRBV4-1 and TRBJ2-7; D possibly corresponds to TRBD1 (6 bases). V lost 2 bases to trimming and J lost 5 bases, with 13 bases between them. The CDR3 has 14 residues. The germline gives CDR1 MGHRA, CDR2 YSYEKL.

The chain carries TRBV9 and TRBJ2-3, with 8 bases that match TRBD2. This CDR3 has 15 residues. CDR1 and CDR2 from the germline V gene are SGDLS and YYNGEE. Losses at the gene ends were 3 bases for V and 2 bases for J; bases not matched to a gene: 5. In DNA form, the CDR3 reads TGTGCCAGCAGCGCCGGCGGGGGGACCACAGATACGCAGTATTTT. Translated, it gives CASSAGGGTTDTQYF.

The chain is built from TRBV23-1 and TRBJ1-5, with 8 bases aligning to TRBD1. TRBV23-1 is treated as an ORF (open reading frame) with a function not yet certain. V shed 11 bases, J shed 2 bases, and the junction held 11 bases outside the gene matches. This CDR3 is 15 amino acids long. In DNA, the CDR3 is TGCGCCCCCCCGACAGGGGTAAAGGGCAATCAGCCCCAGCATTTT. Amino acid sequence: CAPPTGVKGNQPQHF.

The chain links TRBV28 to TRBJ1-5; 9 bases map to TRBD1. Germline lookup yields CDR1 MDHEN and CDR2 SYDVKM. V shed 6 bases and J 5 bases; nucleotides not matched to a gene: 11. The CDR3 is 16 amino acids. For the CDR3, the DNA is TGTGCCAGCAGCCCCGAGAAACAGGGGGCTGATCAGCCCCAGCATTTT. Translated, it gives CASSPEKQGADQPQHF.

This clonotype has a single count. The chain links TRBV5-6 to TRBJ1-5; no reliable D call. Germline assignment: CDR1 SGHDT and CDR2 YYEEEE. V was pared by 2 bases and J by 3 bases, with 12 bases between. The CDR3 contains 15 residues. This chain's CDR3 is CASSFTRTSNQPQHF. The CDR3 DNA follows: TGTGCCAGCAGCTTCACCCGTACCTCCAATCAGCCCCAGCATTTT.

The chain is built from TRBV4-1 and TRBJ2-3, with TRBD2 matching 8 bases. The CDR3 contains 16 residues. Trimming took 3 bases from V and 6 from J; bases not matched to a gene: 11. Germline values: CDR1 MGHRA, CDR2 YSYEKL. The CDR3, as DNA: TGCGCCAGCAGCCACCCGATAGGGACTAGTAGGGATACGCAGTATTTT. Its protein product is CASSHPIGTSRDTQYF.

V gene TRBV20-1 combines with J gene TRBJ1-4; no clear D gene. Trimming left V 0 bases short and J 5 bases short, with 10 bases between. Germline CDR1 and CDR2: DFQATT and SNEGSKA (reference sequence). CDR3 size: 14 residues. The DNA for the CDR3 is TGCAGTGCTAGAGATGAGAAGATAAATGAAAAACTGTTTTTT. Its translation is CSARDEKINEKLFF.

This clonotype was seen a single time. V is TRBV20-1 and J is TRBJ2-7; the match to TRBD2 covers 12 bases. The CDR3 consists of 13 residues. Looked up from germline, CDR1 is DFQATT and CDR2 is SNEGSKA (reference sequence). Trimming at V came to 6 bases and at J to 4 bases, leaving 4 bases not matched to a gene. This CDR3 is CSAKTSGSYEQYV. CDR3 bases: TGCAGTGCAAAGACTAGCGGGAGTTACGAGCAGTACGTC.

This clonotype was picked up one time. V is TRBV4-1 and J is TRBJ2-5, with D unclear. V lost 0 bases, J lost 5 bases, and 4 bases lay in between. This CDR3 has 12 amino acids. Germline CDR1 reads MGHRA; CDR2 reads YSYEKL. CDR3 protein: CASSQDRETQYF. CDR3 nucleotides: TGCGCCAGCAGCCAAGACAGGGAGACCCAGTACTTC.

The chain carries TRBV2 and TRBJ2-7; D unclear. Germline CDR1 reads SNHLY; CDR2 reads FYNNEI. This CDR3 comprises 11 residues. Trimming left V 8 bases short and J 7 bases short, with 12 bases between. CDR3 DNA sequence: TGTGCCAGCTTCACAGCGAGGGAGCAGTACTTC. Translating it yields CASFTAREQYF.

The rearrangement links TRBV7-8 to TRBJ2-1; TRBD2 matches 8 bases. Germline-derived CDR1 and CDR2 are SGHVS and FQNEAQ. The CDR3 is made up of 15 amino acids. Trimming took 5 bases from V and 5 from J; bases not matched to a gene: 8. The CDR3 protein is CASSRGREVDNEQFF. The CDR3 DNA is TGTGCCAGCAGCAGAGGGCGGGAGGTCGACAATGAGCAGTTCTTC.

This chain uses TRBV29-1 with TRBJ2-1, with 9 bases identical to TRBD2. Germline trimming cut 4 bases from V and 0 bases from J; bases unmatched to any gene: 4. The CDR3 length is 15 residues. Germline V gene lookup returns CDR1 SQVTM and CDR2 ANQGSEA. The CDR3 DNA follows: TGCAGCGTTGTCGGCGGGAGGGCCTCCTACAATGAGCAGTTCTTC. As protein: CSVVGGRASYNEQFF.

The J gene is TRBJ2-1, the V gene TRBV7-3, with D possibly being TRBD2 (5 bases). The CDR3 totals 13 residues. The germline V and J ends were trimmed by 2 bases and 9 bases, with 11 bases remaining between them. Germline V gene data show CDR1 as SGHTA and CDR2 as FQGTGA. This CDR3 reads CASSLYGVREQFF. Written as DNA, the CDR3 is TGTGCCAGCAGCTTATACGGGGTCCGTGAGCAGTTCTTC. Drawing the rest from reference TRBV7-3 and TRBJ2-1, the complete variable domain is GAGVSQTPSNKVTEKGKYVELRCDPISGHTALYWYRQSLGQGPEFLIYFQGTGAADDSGLPNDRFFAVRPEGSVSTLKIQRTERGDSAVYLCASSLYGVREQFFGPGTRLTVL.